These T cell receptor beta chains were read from a single sample in a study. Using its own MiXCR run on the RT-PCR reads, TCRdb lists one record per CDR3 protein. This repertoire shows about 680,000 distinct CDR3 sequences, 14% found once; its top ten account for about 3.9%. Input material: memory CD4+ T cells from blood. The source of these receptors is a female donor in good health, serving as a healthy control. Both conserved end residues are part of each CDR3. D genes are given only for firm matches. Not every row has a clone size; where given, it reads once, few, many or a size class.

clone size	D gene	V gene	J gene	CDR3 protein	CDR3 DNA
few	-	TRBV30	TRBJ1-2	CARREKTGYTF	TGTGCTCGCCGAGAAAAGACTGGCTACACCTTC
once	-	TRBV20-1	TRBJ1-2	CSAPRGIF	TGCAGTGCTCCGAGAGGCATCTTC
-	-	TRBV7-9	TRBJ2-3	CASSRVREFDTQYF	TGTGCCAGCAGTCGGGTCCGGGAATTTGATACGCAGTATTTT
-	-	TRBV5-1	TRBJ2-6	CASSLRVLGEGGANVLTF	TGCGCCAGCAGCTTGCGGGTCCTGGGAGAAGGTGGGGCCAACGTCCTGACTTTC
many	-	TRBV5-1	TRBJ1-1	CASSLTGVRRGIGTEAFF	TGCGCCAGCAGCCTGACTGGGGTACGCAGGGGAATAGGCACTGAAGCTTTCTTT
many	TRBD2	TRBV7-2	TRBJ2-4	CASSLSGRELAKNIQYF	TGTGCCAGCAGCCTTAGCGGGAGGGAGCTAGCCAAAAACATTCAGTACTTC
-	TRBD1	TRBV5-1	TRBJ1-1	CASSLGTGVETEAFF	TGCGCCAGCAGCTTAGGGACAGGGGTGGAGACTGAAGCTTTCTTT
many	-	TRBV7-9	TRBJ1-6	CASSFVGSYNSPLHF	TGTGCCAGCAGCTTCGTGGGCTCCTATAATTCACCCCTCCACTTT
-	-	TRBV5-1	TRBJ1-1	CASNETPGQMNTEAFF	TGCGCCAGTAACGAGACCCCGGGGCAGATGAACACTGAAGCTTTCTTT
few	-	TRBV20-1	TRBJ2-3	CSARDQRVRDTQYF	TGCAGTGCTAGAGACCAGCGGGTGAGGGATACGCAGTATTTT
many	-	TRBV20-1	TRBJ2-3	CSARDRKGLPDTQYF	TGCAGTGCTAGAGATCGGAAGGGACTCCCAGATACGCAGTATTTT
few	-	TRBV7-8	TRBJ2-2	CASSPQNLGAGELFF	TGTGCCAGCAGCCCGCAAAATCTAGGAGCCGGGGAGCTGTTTTTT
-	TRBD2	TRBV7-2	TRBJ2-1	CASSQRGAPNEQFF	TGTGCCAGCTCTCAGCGGGGGGCACCCAATGAGCAGTTCTTC
few	TRBD2	TRBV20-1	TRBJ2-7	CSARTPGLNLYEQYF	TGCAGTGCTAGAACCCCGGGACTAAACCTCTACGAGCAGTACTTC
-	TRBD1	TRBV5-5	TRBJ1-2	CASSFTGEDGYTF	TGTGCCAGCAGCTTTACAGGGGAGGATGGCTACACCTTC
once	TRBD1	TRBV18	TRBJ1-3	CASSTGTGGEDSGNTIYF	TGTGCCAGCTCAACCGGGACAGGGGGCGAGGACTCTGGAAACACCATATATTTT
-	TRBD1	TRBV18	TRBJ2-1	CASSPPRQGSYNEQFF	TGTGCCAGCTCACCACCGCGACAGGGGTCCTACAATGAGCAGTTCTTC
few	-	TRBV12-3/TRBV12-4	TRBJ1-5	CASRPWGGDQPQHF	TGTGCCAGCAGACCTTGGGGGGGGGATCAGCCCCAGCATTTT
few	-	TRBV5-5	TRBJ1-1	CASSLVDSNTEAFF	TGTGCCAGCAGCCTGGTCGACAGTAACACTGAAGCTTTCTTT
-	-	TRBV12-3/TRBV12-4	TRBJ2-3	CASSLGDPSTDTQYF	TGTGCCAGCAGTTTGGGGGACCCATCGACAGATACGCAGTATTTT